Shown below are 21 T cell receptor beta chains from a single sample sequenced in a study of blood T cell repertoires in COVID-19. Libraries were prepared by immunoSEQ multiplex PCR; TCRdb keeps only in-frame clonotypes and omits some of them. The table has more than 85,000 clones, more than 65% seen once; the top ten hold 25%. Sequences were obtained from peripheral blood. These receptors all stem from a man aged 55 to 70 with acute or convalescent COVID-19.

This clone was counted once. Other DNA variants within this sample encode the same CDR3. The chain uses TRBV7-2 and TRBJ2-6, with a tentative D call TRBD2 (6 bases). The germline V gene has CDR1 SGHTA and CDR2 FQGNSA. This CDR3 spans 15 amino acids. V dropped 1 base and J dropped 2 bases, with 6 bases sitting between them. The CDR3 sequence: CASSLGGAGANVLTF. CDR3 coding DNA: TGTGCCAGCAGCTTAGGCGGGGCTGGGGCCAACGTCCTGACTTTC.

The chain uses TRBV29-1 and TRBJ1-2; 7 nucleotides align to TRBD1. Germline loops: CDR1 SQVTM, CDR2 ANQGSEA. The CDR3 is 14 amino acids. V dropped 6 bases and J dropped 5; count of bases not matched to a gene: 12. CDR3 sequence: CSVVGTAPGYGYTF. The CDR3 DNA is TGCAGCGTCGTCGGGACAGCCCCGGGTTATGGCTACACCTTC.

V gene TRBV28 combines with J gene TRBJ1-3; D not certain. Germline lookup yields CDR1 MDHEN and CDR2 SYDVKM. The CDR3 covers 14 residues. Trimming took 5 bases from V and 0 from J, leaving 8 bases between them. The CDR3 region has the DNA TGTGCCAGCAGTGCGGTCAACTCTGGAAACACCATATATTTT. Protein sequence: CASSAVNSGNTIYF.

The chain links TRBV3-1 (or the pseudogene TRBV3-2) to TRBJ2-2; 7 nucleotides line up with TRBD1. The CDR3 is made up of 15 amino acids. The ends lost 5 bases at V and 4 bases at J; junction bases unmatched: 7. From germline, CDR1 is LGHDT and CDR2 YNNKEL (reference sequence). The CDR3 DNA reads TGTGCCAGCAGCGACCGACAGGGAAGCACCGGGGAGCTGTTTTTT. Translated, it gives CASSDRQGSTGELFF.

This chain joins TRBV13 and TRBJ2-1, with D perhaps matching TRBD1 (6 bases). The germline V gene encodes CDR1 PRHDT and CDR2 FYEKMQ (reference sequence). Trimming removed 5 bases at V and 7 bases at J, with 15 bases between. The CDR3 spans 14 residues. CDR3 DNA: TGTGCCAGCAGCCAAAACTACAGGGTGAATGAGCAGTTCTTC. This sequence encodes CASSQNYRVNEQFF.

The chain joins TRBV9 to TRBJ2-3; no clear D gene. The CDR3 has 14 residues. Germline V gives CDR1 SGDLS, CDR2 YYNGEE. Trimming left V 5 bases short and J 0 bases short, with 10 bases between. CDR3 in DNA: TGTGCCAGCAGTTTTAGTTCTAGCACAGATACGCAGTATTTT. This gives the protein CASSFSSSTDTQYF.

The rearrangement uses TRBV6-5 and TRBJ2-3; D not certain. V gave up 2 bases and J gave up 0 bases, with 6 bases separating them. Germline V gives CDR1 MNHEY, CDR2 SVGAGI. This CDR3 is 14 amino acids long. The CDR3 nucleotides read TGTGCCAGCAGTTACGAGAGTAGCACAGATACGCAGTATTTT. Translating gives CASSYESSTDTQYF.

The chain carries TRBV7-6 and TRBJ2-1; TRBD1 matches 7 bases. There are 16 residues in the CDR3. The J segment lost 8 bases and the V segment lost 0 bases, leaving 10 bases of the junction unmatched. The V gene's germline CDR1 is SGHVS and CDR2 FNYEAQ. The CDR3 DNA follows: TGTGCCAGCAGCTTAGCGATTAAGACAGGGAACTATGAGCAGTTCTTC. As protein: CASSLAIKTGNYEQFF.

This rearrangement joins TRBV28 to TRBJ1-2, with 9 bases identical to TRBD1. This CDR3 comprises 15 residues. V dropped 6 bases and J dropped 4; count of bases not matched to a gene: 9. Germline lookup yields CDR1 MDHEN and CDR2 SYDVKM. This CDR3 is CASRLYRGPSYGYTF. The CDR3 DNA follows: TGTGCCAGCAGACTTTACAGGGGGCCTTCCTATGGCTACACCTTC.

V and J are TRBV11-2 and TRBJ2-7; 8 positions agree with TRBD1. Germline assignment: CDR1 SGHAT and CDR2 FQNNGV. CDR3 length: 15 amino acids. After removal of 3 bases from V and 4 bases from J, the junction contained 8 bases not matched to a gene. Here the CDR3 DNA reads TGTGCCAGCAGCTTTACTCAGGGGGCGCGGTACGAGCAGTACGTC. Translation gives CASSFTQGARYEQYV.

The chain has TRBV27 and TRBJ2-3, with a possible D match to TRBD2 (7 bases). Between the trimmed V and J ends, which lost 4 bases and 2 bases, there was a span of 13 bases. CDR3 length: 15 amino acids. The germline gives CDR1 MNHEY, CDR2 SMNVEV (reference sequence). CDR3 sequence: CASSWGGGNTDTQYF. CDR3 bases: TGTGCCAGCAGTTGGGGAGGGGGTAACACAGATACGCAGTATTTT.

The chain is built from TRBV9 and TRBJ2-2, with 13 bases matching TRBD2. The germline gives CDR1 SGDLS, CDR2 YYNGEE. The CDR3 is 15 residues long. V lost 5 bases to trimming and J lost 7 bases; unmatched junction nucleotides: 5. The CDR3 coding sequence is TGTGCCAGCAGGAAGGGACTAGCGGGAATCGGGGAGCTGTTTTTT. This encodes CASRKGLAGIGELFF.

J is TRBJ1-6 and V is TRBV5-1; 8 bases are shared with TRBD1. The ends lost 0 bases at V and 10 bases at J; junction bases unmatched: 9. CDR3 length: 16 residues. Germline CDR1 is SGHRS and CDR2 is YFSETQ. The CDR3 sequence is CASSLAGAGGRSPLHF. The DNA of the CDR3 is TGCGCCAGCAGCTTGGCCGGCGCAGGGGGCAGGTCACCCCTCCACTTT.

V gene TRBV29-1 combines with J gene TRBJ2-1; D may be TRBD2 (5 bases). The CDR3 loop spans 10 amino acids. The V gene lost 6 bases and the J gene lost 10 bases, with 10 bases spanning the gap. In germline, CDR1 is SQVTM, CDR2 ANQGSEA. CDR3 in DNA: TGCAGCGTGGCTCCGGGAGAGCAGTTCTTC. It encodes CSVAPGEQFF.

The rearrangement joins TRBV14 to TRBJ2-1; tentative D call: TRBD2 (5 bases). The CDR3 runs 13 residues. Per the germline V gene, CDR1 is SGHDN and CDR2 is FVKESK. With 4 bases removed from V and 4 bases from J, the gap between germline ends came to 8 bases. As DNA, the CDR3 is TGTGCCAGCAGCCCCACTAGGTACAATGAGCAGTTCTTC. Protein: CASSPTRYNEQFF.

The genes are TRBV7-3 and TRBJ1-1, with TRBD1 identical over 9 bases. This CDR3 is 12 amino acids long. V shed 4 bases and J 10 bases; nucleotides not matched to a gene: 4. CDR1 SGHTA and CDR2 FQGTGA come from the germline V gene. CDR3 nucleotide sequence: TGTGCCAGCAGCTCGACGACAGGGGGAGCTTTCTTT. Its protein product is CASSSTTGGAFF.

The V gene is TRBV29-1, the J gene TRBJ2-2; 9 bases map to TRBD2. The CDR3 totals 20 residues. The V gene end was trimmed by 5 bases and the J gene end by 5 bases; junction bases not matched to a gene: 24. Germline V gives CDR1 SQVTM, CDR2 ANQGSEA. CDR3 nucleotide sequence: TGCAGCGTTCAGCCGGACTTGGGGACTCGCGGGGGGGCCTGGACCGGGGAGCTGTTTTTT. Translation: CSVQPDLGTRGGAWTGELFF.

This chain joins TRBV11-2 and TRBJ2-7; 7 nucleotides match TRBD2. Looked up from germline, CDR1 is SGHAT and CDR2 is FQNNGV. This CDR3 is built from 15 residues. J was trimmed by 2 bases and V by 3 bases; bases with no gene match: 7. This CDR3 is CASSFRSGAAYEQYF. CDR3 nucleotide sequence: TGTGCCAGCAGCTTCCGAAGCGGGGCGGCCTACGAGCAGTACTTC.

J is TRBJ1-3 and V is TRBV10-2; D remains unclear. This CDR3 is 16 amino acids long. Between the trimmed V and J ends, which lost 7 bases and 0 bases, there was a span of 16 bases. CDR1 and CDR2 from the germline V gene are WSHSY and SAAADI. The CDR3 sequence is CASNGGLSSSGNTIYF. In DNA form, the CDR3 reads TGCGCCAGCAACGGCGGGCTGTCGAGCTCTGGAAACACCATATATTTT.

In its sample, this clone was seen a few times. This chain joins TRBV7-9 and TRBJ1-2; D possibly corresponds to TRBD1 (5 bases). This CDR3 is built from 15 residues. V lost 5 bases to trimming and J lost 0 bases, with 13 bases between them. Germline values: CDR1 SEHNR, CDR2 FQNEAQ (reference sequence). The CDR3 loop is CASSASGGSNYGYTF. The CDR3 nucleotides read TGTGCCAGCAGCGCCTCGGGGGGGTCTAACTATGGCTACACCTTC.

The V gene is TRBV19, the J gene TRBJ2-2; 14 bases are a match to TRBD2. Unmatched junction bases numbered 6, after V lost 10 bases and J lost 5 bases. Germline values: CDR1 LNHDA, CDR2 SQIVND (reference sequence). The CDR3 sequence is 15 residues long. This CDR3 is CATGRTSGGTGELFF. The CDR3 coding sequence is TGTGCCACCGGACGGACTAGCGGGGGGACCGGGGAGCTGTTTTTT.